This is a list of T cell receptor beta chains from one sample in a study of Ad26.COV2.S vaccination and SARS-CoV-2 variants. Assay: immunoSEQ multiplex PCR; the TCRdb copy retains only in-frame clones and omits some. The sample contains hundreds of thousands of clones, around 87% of which appear only once. The specimen was peripheral blood, collected in a trial of Ad26.COV2.S vaccine versus placebo. The receptors come from a person between 18 and 60 years old who received the Ad26.COV2.S COVID-19 vaccine or a placebo. The CDR3 runs from the conserved cysteine through the conserved F or W. Each record gives: clone size, J gene, D gene, V gene, CDR3 length, CDR3 protein, CDR3 DNA. The D gene is left open where the match is weak. Clone size, where shown, is once, few, many, or a class for clones that have expanded.

size: NA; J: TRBJ2-3; D: TRBD2; V: TRBV7-2; length: 16; CDR3: CASSPRLAGVTDTQYF; DNA: TGTGCCAGCAGCCCCCGACTAGCGGGGGTCACAGATACGCAGTATTTT
size: few; J: TRBJ1-1; D: TRBD1; V: TRBV7-9; length: 14; CDR3: CASKLGTGNTEAFF; DNA: TGTGCCAGCAAACTAGGGACAGGGAACACTGAAGCTTTCTTT
size: NA; J: TRBJ1-2; D: NA; V: TRBV7-3; length: 15; CDR3: CASSLFGGSNYGYTF; DNA: TGTGCCAGCAGCTTATTTGGGGGCTCTAACTATGGCTACACCTTC
size: NA; J: TRBJ2-3; D: TRBD2; V: TRBV19; length: 17; CDR3: CASSIGLASGGSDTQYF; DNA: TGTGCCAGTAGTATAGGACTAGCTAGCGGGGGGTCAGATACGCAGTATTTT
size: once; J: TRBJ2-1; D: NA; V: TRBV7-8; length: 16; CDR3: CASSQQFSSSYNEQFF; DNA: TGTGCCAGCAGCCAACAATTTTCTAGCTCCTACAATGAGCAGTTCTTC
size: NA; J: TRBJ2-1; D: TRBD2; V: TRBV7-6; length: 13; CDR3: CASSRGGDNEQFF; DNA: TGTGCCAGCAGCCGTGGGGGGGACAATGAGCAGTTCTTC
size: NA; J: TRBJ2-1; D: NA; V: TRBV24-1; length: 16; CDR3: CATSDPGPSSYNEQFF; DNA: TGTGCCACCAGTGACCCTGGACCAAGCTCCTACAATGAGCAGTTCTTC
size: once; J: TRBJ2-1; D: NA; V: TRBV9; length: 16; CDR3: CASSVDSGLTYNEQFF; DNA: TGTGCCAGCAGCGTAGACAGCGGGCTCACCTACAATGAGCAGTTCTTC
size: NA; J: TRBJ1-4; D: TRBD1; V: TRBV27; length: 14; CDR3: CASSPTGGQEKLFF; DNA: TGTGCCAGCAGTCCAACAGGGGGCCAGGAAAAACTGTTTTTT
size: NA; J: TRBJ1-3; D: NA; V: TRBV5-4; length: 14; CDR3: CASRVMTEGNTIYF; DNA: TGTGCCAGCAGAGTAATGACAGAAGGAAACACCATATATTTT
size: NA; J: TRBJ1-2; D: NA; V: TRBV5-1; length: 14; CDR3: CASSSRTASYGYTF; DNA: TGCGCCAGCAGCTCGCGGACAGCGAGCTATGGCTACACCTTC
size: once; J: TRBJ2-3; D: TRBD2; V: TRBV4-2; length: 17; CDR3: CASSQVSGGRSTDTQYF; DNA: TGTGCCAGCAGCCAAGTAAGCGGGGGGCGTAGCACAGATACGCAGTATTTT
size: NA; J: TRBJ2-2; D: NA; V: TRBV11-3; length: 16; CDR3: CASSPIPSGPPGELFF; DNA: TGTGCCAGCAGCCCCATCCCATCGGGGCCCCCCGGGGAGCTGTTTTTT
size: NA; J: TRBJ2-7; D: TRBD1; V: TRBV7-2; length: 14; CDR3: CASSLYSTGEEQYF; DNA: TGTGCCAGCAGCTTATACTCTACAGGGGAAGAGCAGTACTTC
size: NA; J: TRBJ2-2; D: TRBD2; V: TRBV30; length: 16; CDR3: CAWSLSGLAGGGELFF; DNA: TGTGCCTGGAGCCTTTCTGGACTAGCGGGGGGCGGGGAGCTGTTTTTT
size: NA; J: TRBJ1-1; D: TRBD1; V: TRBV5-3; length: 18; CDR3: CARSSPGGQGIPNTEAFF; DNA: TGTGCCAGAAGCTCCCCGGGGGGACAGGGGATTCCGAACACTGAAGCTTTCTTT
size: few; J: TRBJ1-5; D: TRBD1; V: TRBV5-1; length: 14; CDR3: CASSSGGPGQPQHF; DNA: TGCGCCAGCAGCTCAGGGGGCCCGGGTCAGCCCCAGCATTTT
size: NA; J: TRBJ1-1; D: TRBD1; V: TRBV11-2; length: 15; CDR3: CASSLGTGAGTEAFF; DNA: TGTGCCAGCAGCTTAGGTACAGGGGCTGGTACTGAAGCTTTCTTT
size: NA; J: TRBJ1-5; D: NA; V: TRBV2; length: 12; CDR3: CASQFSNQPQHF; DNA: TGTGCCAGCCAATTTAGCAATCAGCCCCAGCATTTT
size: NA; J: TRBJ2-2; D: TRBD2; V: TRBV19; length: 15; CDR3: CASRLAGADTGELFF; DNA: TGTGCCAGTAGACTAGCGGGGGCCGACACCGGGGAGCTGTTTTTT
size: NA; J: TRBJ1-5; D: TRBD1; V: TRBV28; length: 16; CDR3: CASSLTGAAPNQPQHF; DNA: TGTGCCAGCAGTTTAACAGGGGCCGCCCCAAATCAGCCCCAGCATTTT
size: NA; J: TRBJ2-1; D: NA; V: TRBV18; length: 15; CDR3: CASSNQARIYNEQFF; DNA: TGTGCCAGCTCGAACCAAGCTAGGATATACAATGAGCAGTTCTTC
size: NA; J: TRBJ2-3; D: NA; V: TRBV19; length: 15; CDR3: CASSITHLLTDTQYF; DNA: TGTGCCAGTAGTATCACACACTTACTCACAGATACGCAGTATTTT
size: NA; J: TRBJ2-2; D: NA; V: TRBV9; length: 15; CDR3: CASSVAPTNTGELFF; DNA: TGTGCCAGCAGCGTAGCCCCCACGAACACCGGGGAGCTGTTTTTT
size: NA; J: TRBJ2-5; D: NA; V: TRBV7-9; length: 15; CDR3: CASSLGRSIQETQYF; DNA: TGTGCCAGCAGCTTAGGCAGGTCAATCCAAGAGACCCAGTACTTC
size: NA; J: TRBJ2-1; D: NA; V: TRBV6-6; length: 13; CDR3: CASSNTGHNEQFF; DNA: TGTGCCAGCAGCAACACCGGTCACAATGAGCAGTTCTTC
size: once; J: TRBJ1-1; D: NA; V: TRBV19; length: 13; CDR3: CASSIGRGTEAFF; DNA: TGTGCCAGTAGTATTGGTCGGGGCACTGAAGCTTTCTTT
size: NA; J: TRBJ1-2; D: NA; V: TRBV19; length: 13; CDR3: CASRYTGTRGYTF; DNA: TGTGCCAGTAGATATACCGGGACGCGCGGCTACACCTTC
size: NA; J: TRBJ1-1; D: NA; V: TRBV19; length: 15; CDR3: CASSRDPLLYTEAFF; DNA: TGTGCCAGTAGTAGGGACCCATTACTTTACACTGAAGCTTTCTTT